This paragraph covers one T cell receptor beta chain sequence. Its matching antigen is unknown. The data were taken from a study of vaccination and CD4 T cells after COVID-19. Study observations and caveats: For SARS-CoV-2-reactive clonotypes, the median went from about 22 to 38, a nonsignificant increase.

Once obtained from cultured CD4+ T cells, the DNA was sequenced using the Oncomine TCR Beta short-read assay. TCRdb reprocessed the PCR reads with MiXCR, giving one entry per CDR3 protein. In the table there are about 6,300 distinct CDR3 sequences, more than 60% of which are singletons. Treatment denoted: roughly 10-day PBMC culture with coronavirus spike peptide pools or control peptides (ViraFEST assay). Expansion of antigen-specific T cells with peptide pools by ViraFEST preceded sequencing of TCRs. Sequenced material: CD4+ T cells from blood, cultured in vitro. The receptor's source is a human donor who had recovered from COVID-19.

As DNA, the CDR3 is TGTGCCAGCAGCTCGGACAGGGACAATGAGCAGTTCTTC. Amino acid sequence: CASSSDRDNEQFF. The chain uses TRBV7-3 and TRBJ2-1, with 8 nucleotides matching TRBD1. There are 13 residues in the CDR3. J gave up 5 bases and V 4 bases, and 1 base lay outside the gene matches. Germline V gene data show CDR1 as SGHTA and CDR2 as FQGTGA.